One and the same sample provided the 24 T cell receptor beta chains below, sequenced in a study of blood T cells in healthy people across ages. A second PCR, run for roughly 7 to 11 cycles, used a sample-barcoded 5' primer plus a J-beta primer mix. Each CDR3 protein gets one entry after TCRdb re-called the 5' RACE reads with MiXCR. The data show over 700,000 distinct CDR3 sequences, with roughly 50% seen just once and around 41% held by the top ten. The sample taken for sequencing was blood. These receptors were obtained from a man aged 80 or over in good health.

The V call is TRBV6-1, the J call TRBJ2-1; D is uncertain. The CDR3 runs 13 residues. V was shortened by 8 bases and J by 0 bases, with 8 bases between the two germline ends. From germline, CDR1 is MNHNS and CDR2 SASEGT. The CDR3 DNA follows: TGTGCCAGCCTTTACAGCTCCTACAATGAGCAGTTCTTC. Protein product: CASLYSSYNEQFF.

This clonotype has only a few counts. The V gene is TRBV11-2, the J gene TRBJ2-2; 13 bases are shared with TRBD2. From germline, CDR1 is SGHAT and CDR2 FQNNGV. The CDR3 contains 16 residues. V lost 6 bases, J lost 4 bases, and 5 bases stayed unmatched. CDR3 nucleotides: TGTGCCAGCAGTCGGACTAGCGGGAGCCCCACCGGGGAGCTGTTTTTT. Translation: CASSRTSGSPTGELFF.

The chain uses TRBV19 and TRBJ1-4; perhaps TRBD1 as D (5 bases). CDR1 LNHDA and CDR2 SQIVND come from the germline V gene (reference sequence). Trimming removed 4 bases from V and 4 bases from J, with 10 bases in between. CDR3 length equals 14 residues. CDR3 residues: CASSSRQNNEKLFF. The CDR3 nucleotides are TGTGCCAGTAGTAGTCGACAGAATAATGAAAAACTGTTTTTT.

This clonotype was seen only a few times. This chain joins TRBV2 and TRBJ2-1; no definite D call. Germline CDR1 reads SNHLY; CDR2 reads FYNNEI. This CDR3 has 13 amino acids. The V gene lost 4 bases and the J gene lost 7 bases, with 11 bases spanning the gap. This CDR3 reads CASSVRTLNEQFF. CDR3 in DNA: TGTGCCAGCAGTGTTCGGACGCTAAATGAGCAGTTCTTC.

The chain employs TRBV6-1 and TRBJ1-2; D is uncertain. Germline-derived CDR1 and CDR2 are MNHNS and SASEGT. V was cut by 2 bases and J by 9 bases, with 16 bases left in between. The CDR3 is 14 residues long. The CDR3 region has the DNA TGTGCCAGCAGTGAACTCTCGGGCCGGGAGCGCTACACCTTC. Translated: CASSELSGRERYTF.

The chain joins TRBV29-1 to TRBJ2-7, with D unresolved. The CDR3 runs to 13 residues. V lost 6 bases, J lost 0 bases, and 12 bases lay in between. Germline CDR1 SQVTM, CDR2 ANQGSEA. Here the CDR3 DNA reads TGCAGCGTGGTCCACTGGGGCTCCTACGAGCAGTACTTC. It codes for CSVVHWGSYEQYF.

The chain recombines TRBV2 with TRBJ2-2, with D maybe TRBD2 (5 bases). Germline V CDR1 and CDR2: SNHLY, FYNNEI. Trimming pared 7 bases from V and 4 bases from J, leaving 10 bases between. CDR3 size: 13 residues. Written as DNA, the CDR3 is TGTGCCAGCAAGCGTACTAGCACCGGGGAGCTGTTTTTT. This gives the protein CASKRTSTGELFF.

J is TRBJ2-7 and V is TRBV7-2; 8 nucleotides agree with TRBD1. The CDR3 runs to 14 residues. Germline CDR1 SGHTA, CDR2 FQGNSA. The CDR3 reads CDSARTGRSYEQYF. The CDR3 nucleotides are TGTGACAGTGCGCGGACAGGGAGATCCTACGAGCAGTACTTC.

This chain joins TRBV6-5 and TRBJ2-1; 11 bases match TRBD2. V was clipped by 5 bases and J by 7 bases; unmatched bases: 10. CDR1 MNHEY and CDR2 SVGAGI come from the germline V gene. CDR3 length equals 16 residues. Here the CDR3 DNA reads TGTGCCAGCAGTCGTAGCGGGAGGGCCCTCAGAAATGAGCAGTTCTTC. It encodes CASSRSGRALRNEQFF.

V is TRBV11-3 and J is TRBJ2-5; 7 bases are a match to TRBD2. V lost 6 bases and J lost 5; bases outside the gene matches: 12. This CDR3 contains 15 residues. Per the germline V gene, CDR1 is SGHNT and CDR2 is YENEEA. The chain's CDR3 is CASSLGGRQYETQYF. CDR3 coding DNA: TGTGCCAGCAGTCTAGGCGGGAGACAGTACGAGACCCAGTACTTC.

In this sample, this clonotype turned up a few times. This chain connects TRBV29-1 to TRBJ2-7, with 7 positions matching TRBD1. The length of the CDR3 is 12 residues. From germline, CDR1 is SQVTM and CDR2 ANQGSEA. V lost 8 bases to trimming and J lost 5 bases; unmatched junction nucleotides: 9. The CDR3, as DNA: TGCAGCTTTAAGACAGGGTCCAACGAGCAGTACTTC. Residues: CSFKTGSNEQYF.

This chain connects TRBV12-3 or TRBV12-4 to TRBJ1-5; no reliable D call. Trimming pared 3 bases from V and 1 base from J, leaving 10 bases between. The CDR3 covers 15 residues. This CDR3 is CASSLNTASNQPQHF. The DNA of the CDR3 is TGTGCCAGCAGTTTGAACACCGCAAGCAATCAGCCCCAGCATTTT.

This clonotype occurred once. This chain connects TRBV2 to TRBJ1-6, with no clear D. Germline CDR1 SNHLY, CDR2 FYNNEI. The CDR3 is 14 amino acids. V shed 8 bases and J shed 0 bases, with 8 bases lying between them. The CDR3 sequence: CASEKSSYNSPLHF. In nucleotides, the CDR3 is TGTGCCAGCGAAAAGAGCTCCTATAATTCACCCCTCCACTTT.

The chain carries TRBV5-1 and TRBJ2-4; D possibly matches TRBD1 or TRBD2 (5 bases each). V lost 3 bases and J 13 bases, leaving 14 bases between the germline ends. The CDR3 runs 12 residues. Germline CDR1 reads SGHRS; CDR2 reads YFSETQ. In nucleotides, the CDR3 is TGCGCCAGCAGCTCCGGGGCTTCTGGGCAGTACTTC. Translating gives CASSSGASGQYF.

The sample holds a few counts of this clonotype. The chain links TRBV29-1 to TRBJ2-7; TRBD2 agrees at 12 bases. The germline V gene encodes CDR1 SQVTM and CDR2 ANQGSEA. V lost 7 bases and J lost 0; bases outside the gene matches: 10. The CDR3 has 16 amino acids. The CDR3 DNA is TGCAGCGGTAGCGGGACTAGCGGGTCCAGCTCCTACGAGCAGTACTTC. Translated: CSGSGTSGSSSYEQYF.

This sequence joins TRBV20-1 and TRBJ2-1, with TRBD2 matching over 7 bases. The germline CDR1 and CDR2 sequences are DFQATT and SNEGSKA (reference sequence). J was trimmed by 8 bases and V by 0 bases; bases with no gene match: 10. CDR3 length: 15 residues. In nucleotides, the CDR3 is TGCAGTGCTAGAGATACTGGCGGGAGTCAGGATGAGCAGTTCTTC. Its protein product is CSARDTGGSQDEQFF.

J is TRBJ1-5 and V is TRBV20-1, with D unresolved. The CDR3 sequence is 13 residues long. V lost 0 bases, J lost 5 bases, and 8 bases lay in between. Germline CDR1 reads DFQATT; CDR2 reads SNEGSKA (reference sequence). The CDR3, as DNA: TGCAGTGCTAGAGATTCCTGGGATCAGCCCCAGCATTTT. It specifies CSARDSWDQPQHF.

The CDR3 sequence is CASATASYNEQFF. CDR3 nucleotide sequence: TGTGCCAGCGCCACCGCCTCCTACAATGAGCAGTTCTTC. This chain uses TRBV2 with TRBJ2-1; no clear D gene. The CDR3 totals 13 residues. Germline V gene sequence: CDR1 SNHLY, CDR2 FYNNEI. The ends were cut back, 8 bases at V and 0 bases at J, with 8 bases in the middle.

The V call is TRBV18, the J call TRBJ2-1; 8 bases match TRBD2. The V and J ends lost 0 bases and 7 bases, in that order; junction bases with no gene match: 5. The CDR3 loop spans 15 amino acids. The germline V gene encodes CDR1 KGHSH and CDR2 LQKENI. In DNA, the CDR3 is TGTGCCAGCTCACCACCGGTTGTAGCGGGGAATGAGCAGTTCTTC. Translating gives CASSPPVVAGNEQFF.

A few counts support this clonotype. V is TRBV5-1 and J is TRBJ2-1; D possibly matches TRBD1 or TRBD2 (5 bases each). V gave up 5 bases and J gave up 7 bases, with 16 bases separating them. The V gene's germline CDR1 is SGHRS and CDR2 YFSETQ. This CDR3 is built from 14 residues. The CDR3 region has the DNA TGCGCCAGCAGGACTACAGGCGGAACGAATGAGCAGTTCTTC. Its protein is CASRTTGGTNEQFF.

On this clonotype: Because the CDR3's place on the DNA is in doubt, the DNA is left out and the CDR3 is given as listed by TCRdb. CDR3 protein: CASSKVGQGTGELFF. This chain links TRBV21-1 with TRBJ2-2; TRBD1 is taken as the D call from the table, unchecked against the DNA. TRBV21-1 is noted as a pseudogene. The CDR3 numbers 15 amino acids, ends counted.

This chain uses TRBV25-1 with TRBJ2-5; 7 nucleotides match TRBD1. V shed 4 bases, J shed 3 bases, and the junction held 8 bases outside the gene matches. Germline V gives CDR1 MGHDK, CDR2 SYGVNS. The CDR3 extends over 15 amino acids. CDR3 residues: CASSGELTGKETQYF. The CDR3 nucleotides are TGTGCCAGCAGTGGGGAACTGACAGGGAAAGAGACCCAGTACTTC.

The gene calls are TRBV25-1 and TRBJ2-2; tentatively, D is TRBD2 (7 bases). The CDR3 is made up of 15 amino acids. With 3 bases removed from V and 4 bases from J, the gap between germline ends came to 12 bases. CDR1 and CDR2 (germline): MGHDK, SYGVNS. CDR3: CASSDNGGPTGELFF. CDR3 nucleotides: TGTGCCAGCAGTGATAACGGGGGGCCCACCGGGGAGCTGTTTTTT.

The CDR3 here is CSARGSEDLVTQYF. CDR3 DNA: TGCAGTGCTAGGGGTTCGGAGGACCTTGTAACGCAGTATTTT. V and J are TRBV20-1 and TRBJ2-3; the D gene is possibly TRBD2 (5 bases). The CDR3 has 14 residues. The germline V and J ends were trimmed by 3 bases and 9 bases, with 19 bases remaining between them. Germline CDR1 is DFQATT and CDR2 is SNEGSKA (reference sequence).